A single sample is the source of the 19 T cell receptor beta chains below, sequenced in a study of T cell changes during pregnancy in multiple sclerosis. Method: immunoSEQ multiplex PCR; TCRdb's copy keeps in-frame clones and lacks some. The sample consists of tens of thousands of clones, 85% to 90% of them appearing once. The source material was CD8+ T cells from peripheral blood mononuclear cells, sampled after pregnancy. The receptors shown here come from a female donor in good health, enrolled as a control in a pregnancy study.

The J gene is TRBJ1-4, the V gene TRBV4-3, with 7 bases lining up with TRBD1. V dropped 1 base and J dropped 0; count of bases not matched to a gene: 11. The CDR3 loop spans 19 amino acids. Germline V gene data show CDR1 as LGHNA and CDR2 as YSLEER. The CDR3 DNA follows: TGCGCCAGCAGCCAAGGGTACCGGACAGGAGACACAACTAATGAAAAACTGTTTTTT. This gives the protein CASSQGYRTGDTTNEKLFF.

The chain uses TRBV4-3 and TRBJ1-1; D is uncertain. This CDR3 comprises 16 residues. Germline V gene sequence: CDR1 LGHNA, CDR2 YSLEER. Trimming pared 1 base from V and 5 bases from J, leaving 17 bases between. This chain's CDR3 is CASSQALMESATEAFF. DNA of the CDR3: TGCGCCAGCAGCCAAGCCCTCATGGAGTCTGCGACTGAAGCTTTCTTT.

V and J are TRBV30 and TRBJ1-1, with D hard to call. This CDR3 comprises 13 residues. V was shortened by 3 bases and J by 5 bases, with 13 bases between the two germline ends. Germline-derived CDR1 and CDR2 are GTSNPN and SVGIG (reference sequence). This chain's CDR3 is CAWRPLGVTEAFF. CDR3 sequence (DNA): TGTGCCTGGAGACCCCTTGGAGTGACTGAAGCTTTCTTT.

The chain couples TRBV7-2 to TRBJ2-3; no firm D call. Germline CDR1 reads SGHTA; CDR2 reads FQGNSA. This CDR3 is built from 15 residues. The ends were cut back, 11 bases at V and 2 bases at J, with 20 bases in the middle. The DNA for the CDR3 is TGTGCCGTACCCTATGGGTCCGGAGTCACAGATACGCAGTATTTT. Translation gives CAVPYGSGVTDTQYF. The whole variable domain, remainder taken from reference TRBV7-2 and TRBJ2-3, is GAGVSQSPSNKVTEKGKDVELRCDPISGHTALYWYRQSLGQGLEFLIYFQGNSAPDKSGLPSDRFSAERTGGSVSTLTIQRTQQEDSAVYLCAVPYGSGVTDTQYFGPGTRLTVL.

The genes are TRBV5-6 and TRBJ1-5; D unclear. This CDR3 has 13 amino acids. CDR1 and CDR2 (germline): SGHDT, YYEEEE. Trimming took off 3 bases at V and 2 bases at J, with 6 bases between the two ends. CDR3 residues: CASSSGGNQPQHF. In nucleotides, the CDR3 is TGTGCCAGCAGCTCCGGTGGCAATCAGCCCCAGCATTTT. Complete variable domain (other parts from reference TRBV5-6 and TRBJ1-5): DAGVTQSPTHLIKTRGQQVTLRCSPKSGHDTVSWYQQALGQGPQFIFQYYEEEERQRGNFPDRFSGHQFPNYSSELNVNALLLGDSALYLCASSSGGNQPQHFGDGTRLSIL.

The genes are TRBV5-1 and TRBJ2-5; 7 bases align to TRBD2. This CDR3 contains 18 residues. V lost 5 bases and J lost 1; bases outside the gene matches: 17. CDR1 SGHRS and CDR2 YFSETQ come from the germline V gene. The CDR3: CASRGLYEAGVGQETQYF. CDR3 in DNA: TGCGCCAGCAGAGGATTATACGAGGCGGGGGTGGGCCAAGAGACCCAGTACTTC.

The chain recombines TRBV29-1 with TRBJ2-2, with 7 bases lining up with TRBD2. The CDR3 loop spans 16 amino acids. V was pared by 1 base and J by 4 bases, with 9 bases of the junction left unmatched. In germline, CDR1 is SQVTM, CDR2 ANQGSEA. The CDR3 region has the DNA TGCAGCGTTGAAGGGCGGGGGTCGATGGGCACCGGGGAGCTGTTTTTT. It yields the protein CSVEGRGSMGTGELFF.

The chain combines TRBV6-5 with TRBJ1-6, with a tentative D call TRBD1 (6 bases). Germline V gene lookup returns CDR1 MNHEY and CDR2 SVGAGI. The CDR3 is 15 residues long. The germline V and J ends were trimmed by 6 bases and 0 bases, with 9 bases remaining between them. CDR3 sequence reads: CASSSDSSYNSPLHF. In DNA, the CDR3 is TGTGCCAGCAGCTCGGACAGCTCCTATAATTCACCCCTCCACTTT.

V and J are TRBV4-2 and TRBJ1-1; TRBD1 matches at 8 bases. This CDR3 contains 17 residues. CDR1 LGHNA and CDR2 YNFKEQ come from the germline V gene. V lost 4 bases and J lost 1; bases outside the gene matches: 11. CDR3: CASSRHLQGAANTEAFF. The CDR3 nucleotides read TGTGCCAGCAGCCGGCATCTTCAGGGGGCGGCGAACACTGAAGCTTTCTTT.

The J gene is TRBJ2-5, the V gene TRBV7-8, with D tentatively TRBD2 (6 bases). CDR1 is SGHVS, CDR2 FQNEAQ, per germline. The V gene lost 8 bases and the J gene lost 1 base, with 17 bases spanning the gap. The CDR3 covers 15 residues. CDR3 sequence: CASSTFRDFQETQYF. CDR3 coding DNA: TGTGCCAGCTCCACATTCCGGGACTTCCAAGAGACCCAGTACTTC.

The chain links TRBV5-6 to TRBJ1-6, with 7 bases lining up with TRBD1. The CDR3 extends over 14 amino acids. The germline gives CDR1 SGHDT, CDR2 YYEEEE. V dropped 3 bases and J dropped 8; count of bases not matched to a gene: 5. The CDR3 is CASSWTGGDSPLHF. DNA of the CDR3: TGTGCCAGCAGCTGGACAGGAGGGGATTCACCCCTCCACTTT.

This chain uses TRBV7-3 with TRBJ1-1; D is ambiguous. The CDR3 contains 16 residues. Trimming shortened V by 5 bases and J by 1 base, and 17 bases separated the two germline ends. Germline-derived CDR1 and CDR2 are SGHTA and FQGTGA. The CDR3 DNA reads as TGTGCCAGCAGCCCAGTGGGAGGAGCGACGAACACTGAAGCTTTCTTT. Translating it yields CASSPVGGATNTEAFF.

This clone was counted once. The rearrangement joins TRBV28 to TRBJ1-2; D gene uncertain. This CDR3 is built from 19 residues. Per the germline V gene, CDR1 is MDHEN and CDR2 is SYDVKM. V shed 5 bases and J shed 4 bases, with 29 bases lying between them. The CDR3 protein is CASSGEGSDGPSNTYGYTF. The CDR3 DNA is TGTGCCAGCAGTGGGGAAGGGAGTGATGGCCCGTCCAACACCTATGGCTACACCTTC.

The CDR3 here is CASTRGQGFYEQYF. The CDR3 nucleotides are TGTGCCAGCACTCGCGGACAGGGCTTCTACGAGCAGTACTTC. The V call is TRBV7-2, the J call TRBJ2-7; 8 nucleotides line up with TRBD1. The germline V gene encodes CDR1 SGHTA and CDR2 FQGNSA. Germline trimming cut 7 bases from V and 3 bases from J; bases unmatched to any gene: 8. The CDR3 extends over 14 amino acids.

A word on this clone: The junction departs from the called germline gene at one end, perhaps through a read error. This chain connects TRBV7-7 to TRBJ1-3, with D possibly TRBD1 on 6 matching bases. CDR3 length: 16 residues. Germline V gene data show CDR1 as SSHAT and CDR2 as FNYEAQ (reference sequence). Here the CDR3 reads CASSLAQGLNGNTIYF. For the CDR3, the DNA is TGTGCTAGCAGCTTAGCACAGGGCCTCAATGGAAACACCATATATTTT.

This rearrangement joins TRBV7-9 to TRBJ2-3; D is possibly TRBD2 (5 bases). Germline-derived CDR1 and CDR2 are SEHNR and FQNEAQ (reference sequence). Trimming shortened V by 2 bases and J by 6 bases, and 12 bases separated the two germline ends. The CDR3 extends over 14 amino acids. For the CDR3, the DNA is TGTGCCAGCAGCTTACCCGCAACGGGGGATACGCAGTATTTT. As protein: CASSLPATGDTQYF.

The chain recombines TRBV7-9 with TRBJ2-7, with TRBD1 identical over 9 bases. V dropped 6 bases and J dropped 7; count of bases not matched to a gene: 7. The V gene's germline CDR1 is SEHNR and CDR2 FQNEAQ (reference sequence). The CDR3 is 13 amino acids. For the CDR3, the DNA is TGTGCCAGCAGTTTCGGGACAGGGAAGGAGCAGTACTTC. Its translation is CASSFGTGKEQYF.

V and J are TRBV5-1 and TRBJ1-2; D gene uncertain. Trimming cost V 1 base and J 4 bases, with 20 bases left between them. This CDR3 is built from 17 residues. Germline loops: CDR1 SGHRS, CDR2 YFSETQ. The CDR3 sequence: CASSLTPFSGNSYGYTF. The CDR3 coding sequence is TGCGCCAGCAGCTTGACCCCTTTTTCGGGGAACAGCTATGGCTACACCTTC.

The CDR3 region is CAAGTGGSYNEQFF. CDR3 sequence (DNA): TGTGCCGCCGGGACAGGGGGCTCCTACAATGAGCAGTTCTTC. The V gene is TRBV27, the J gene TRBJ2-1; 11 positions agree with TRBD1. The CDR3 is made up of 14 amino acids. Germline V CDR1 and CDR2: MNHEY, SMNVEV (reference sequence). V gave up 11 bases and J gave up 0 bases; unmatched junction bases: 3.